These T cell receptor beta chains were read from a single sample in a study of T cells in Graves' hyperthyroidism and ophthalmopathy. One entry per CDR3 protein results from TCRdb running MiXCR on the multiplex PCR reads. The table has under 800,000 distinct CDR3 sequences, roughly 15% seen once. The specimen was blood. These receptor sequences come from a woman under 30 with Graves' hyperthyroidism. CDR3s include the opening cysteine and the closing phenylalanine or tryptophan. D genes are given only for firm matches. Clone size is not always given. Where it is, it says once, few, many or a class for expanded clones.

>TRBV19|.|.|TRBJ2-7
CASSSGPMLEQYF
TGTGCCAGTAGTTCGGGACCCATGCTCGAGCAGTACTTC
>TRBV5-6|many|TRBD1|TRBJ1-6
CASSLASGTAEYTLHF
TGTGCCAGCAGCTTGGCAAGCGGGACAGCCGAGTACACCCTCCACTTT
>TRBV4-3|few|TRBD2|TRBJ2-1
CASSTSGSSLMSYNEQFF
TGCGCCAGCAGTACTAGCGGGAGTAGTCTAATGTCCTACAATGAGCAGTTCTTC
>TRBV6-2/TRBV6-3|many|TRBD2|TRBJ2-7
CASRTGTSESYEQYF
TGTGCCAGCAGAACCGGGACTAGCGAGTCCTACGAGCAGTACTTC
>TRBV18|few|.|TRBJ2-7
CASSPAGMLNEQYF
TGTGCCAGCTCACCAGCGGGTATGCTTAACGAGCAGTACTTC
>TRBV12-3/TRBV12-4|many|.|TRBJ2-4
CASSLNVGAKNIQYF
TGTGCCAGCAGTTTAAACGTCGGGGCCAAAAACATTCAGTACTTC
>TRBV6-1|many|TRBD1|TRBJ2-1
CASSLDRGYNEQFF
TGTGCCAGCAGTTTGGACAGGGGTTACAATGAGCAGTTCTTC
>TRBV20-1|many|TRBD2|TRBJ2-3
CSAEGGRASDTQYF
TGCAGTGCCGAGGGCGGGAGGGCCTCGGATACGCAGTATTTT
>TRBV6-1|few|TRBD2|TRBJ2-5
CASTVGGLAGGGWETQYF
TGTGCCAGCACCGTAGGGGGGCTAGCGGGAGGGGGTTGGGAGACCCAGTACTTC
>TRBV11-1|few|.|TRBJ1-4
CASSPEAADEKLFF
TGTGCCAGCAGCCCCGAAGCAGCGGATGAAAAACTGTTTTTT
>TRBV4-3|.|TRBD2|TRBJ2-3
CASSLSRGTGLATDTQYF
TGCGCCAGCAGCCTTTCTAGGGGAACGGGACTAGCAACAGATACGCAGTATTTT
>TRBV5-6|few|.|TRBJ2-2
CASSGLTGELFF
TGTGCCAGCAGCGGACTGACCGGGGAGCTGTTTTTT
>TRBV29-1|.|TRBD1|TRBJ2-6
CSVRDRGTGANVLTF
TGCAGCGTCCGGGACAGGGGGACTGGGGCCAACGTCCTGACTTTC
>TRBV7-9|once|.|TRBJ2-5
CASSRTSQETRYF
TGTGCCAGCAGCCGGACTTCCCAAGAGACCCGGTACTTC
>TRBV20-1|many|.|TRBJ1-2
CSAGDLFYGYTF
TGCAGTGCCGGGGACCTTTTCTATGGCTACACCTTC
>TRBV9|few|.|TRBJ1-1
CASSVVGGPNTEAFF
TGTGCCAGCAGCGTAGTAGGGGGGCCGAACACTGAAGCTTTCTTT
>TRBV7-2|.|.|TRBJ1-3
CASSLSPEKRNTIYF
TGTGCCAGCAGCTTATCACCTGAAAAGAGAAACACCATATATTTT
>TRBV7-6|.|.|TRBJ2-7
CASSLGDGPYEQYF
TGTGCCAGCAGCTTAGGGGACGGACCCTACGAGCAGTACTTC
>TRBV9|few|TRBD2|TRBJ2-2
CASSDRGGLANTGELFF
TGTGCCAGCAGCGACCGGGGGGGACTAGCGAACACCGGGGAGCTGTTTTTT
>TRBV6-9|few|.|TRBJ2-7
CAGRRGSQAYEQYF
TGTGCCGGCAGACGGGGTTCCCAGGCCTACGAGCAGTACTTC
>TRBV3-1|.|.|TRBJ2-5
CASSQSIDSVTQYF
TGTGCCAGCAGCCAAAGTATAGATTCGGTGACCCAGTACTTC
>TRBV7-9|many|.|TRBJ2-5
CASSPGWGINPGETQYF
TGTGCCAGCAGCCCTGGGTGGGGCATTAACCCGGGGGAGACCCAGTACTTC
>TRBV3-1|many|.|TRBJ2-1
CASSQLLDSYNEQFF
TGTGCCAGCAGCCAGCTACTAGACTCCTACAATGAGCAGTTCTTC
>TRBV6-1|many|TRBD1|TRBJ2-7
CASGVGTDILGQYF
TGTGCCAGTGGTGTCGGGACAGACATATTGGGGCAGTACTTC